The 14 T cell receptor delta chains in this list originate from one sample, sequenced in a study of human gamma delta and Vdelta1 T cells. No antigen has been identified for these receptors. TCRdb reanalyzed the PCR reads using CATT. The table lists around 13,000 delta-chain clones, under 50% of them singletons, with over 1.2% in the top ten. The sequencing sample was made of Vdelta1 gamma-delta T cells from blood grown in culture (DOT cells). The receptors were gathered from a human donor in good health.

This rearrangement joins TRDV1 to TRDJ1; 9 bases are a match to TRDD3. CDR3 length equals 16 residues. Germline V gene data show CDR1 as TSWWSYY and CDR2 as QGS. V shed 4 bases and J 8 bases; nucleotides not matched to a gene: 14. The CDR3 DNA reads TGTGCTCTTGGGGGGGTCTTACGTCTGGGGGATTCGAAACTCATCTTT. Translation: CALGGVLRLGDSKLIF.

The chain couples TRDV1 to TRDJ2; a weak D match, TRDD3 (6 bases). Germline V CDR1 and CDR2: TSWWSYY, QGS. The V end was cut by 1 base, the J end by 1 base, with 19 bases between. The CDR3 spans 19 residues. DNA of the CDR3: TGTGCTCTTGGGGAACGAGGACCTACGGGTGGGGGTTTGACAGCACAACTCTTCTTT. This translates into CALGERGPTGGGLTAQLFF.

This clone was counted only a few times. V gene TRDV1 combines with J gene TRDJ1; a weak D match, TRDD1 (5 bases). Trimming left V 3 bases short and J 0 bases short, with 23 bases between. From germline, CDR1 is TSWWSYY and CDR2 QGS. The CDR3 sequence is 19 residues long. This chain's CDR3 is CALGEARRRGKSYTDKLIF. DNA of the CDR3: TGTGCTCTTGGGGAGGCTCGTAGGCGTGGGAAATCGTACACCGATAAACTCATCTTT.

This clone was picked up a small number of times. The rearrangement links TRDV1 to TRDJ1; tentative D call: TRDD3 (7 bases). This CDR3 comprises 21 residues. Germline V gene sequence: CDR1 TSWWSYY, CDR2 QGS. Trimming took off 3 bases at V and 0 bases at J, with 29 bases between the two ends. CDR3 amino acids: CALGDLAPSDGGLRYTDKLIF. In nucleotides, the CDR3 is TGTGCTCTTGGGGACCTAGCCCCTTCCGATGGGGGACTTCGGTACACCGATAAACTCATCTTT.

V usage is TRDV1 and J usage is TRDJ1; 9 bases align to TRDD3. Germline V gene sequence: CDR1 TSWWSYY, CDR2 QGS. This CDR3 spans 16 amino acids. Trimming removed 3 bases from V and 0 bases from J; junction bases left unmatched: 5. CDR3 in DNA: TGTGCTCTTGGGGACGCCCCTGGGGGATACACCGATAAACTCATCTTT. This sequence encodes CALGDAPGGYTDKLIF.

This clone was counted between two and nine times. The chain is built from TRDV1 and TRDJ1; the match to TRDD3 covers 13 bases. V shed 2 bases, J shed 9 bases, and the junction held 36 bases outside the gene matches. CDR3 length equals 25 residues. Germline loops: CDR1 TSWWSYY, CDR2 QGS. CDR3 DNA: TGTGCTCTTGGGGAATGGCCTATCCTTCCTACGAGGGTGGAGCGGGGTACTGGGGGATACGGTGAACTCATCTTT. The encoded protein is CALGEWPILPTRVERGTGGYGELIF.

A note on this clone: Other DNA sequences of this sample code for an identical CDR3. The chain joins TRDV1 to TRDJ1; 8 positions agree with TRDD3. V shed 2 bases, J shed 0 bases, and the junction held 23 bases outside the gene matches. Germline CDR1 is TSWWSYY and CDR2 is QGS. This CDR3 is 22 amino acids long. The CDR3 reads CALGELSSGRTGGRKNTDKLIF. The CDR3 nucleotides read TGTGCTCTTGGGGAATTGTCTTCCGGACGTACTGGGGGTCGGAAAAACACCGATAAACTCATCTTT.

This clone was counted only a few times. The gene calls are TRDV1 and TRDJ1; D is possibly TRDD3 (5 bases). This CDR3 comprises 15 residues. V lost 1 base, J lost 0 bases, and 9 bases lay in between. Germline CDR1 is TSWWSYY and CDR2 is QGS. The CDR3 nucleotides read TGTGCTCTTGGGGAACCGGGATCGTACACCGATAAACTCATCTTT. Its translation: CALGEPGSYTDKLIF.

The chain joins TRDV1 to TRDJ1; 8 bases map to TRDD3. Per the germline V gene, CDR1 is TSWWSYY and CDR2 is QGS. The CDR3 is 19 residues long. V gave up 5 bases and J gave up 5 bases; unmatched junction bases: 22. This chain's CDR3 is CALGTPRGAGGIIWDKLIF. CDR3 bases: TGTGCTCTTGGGACCCCCCGTGGTGCCGGGGGGATAATTTGGGATAAACTCATCTTT.

This clone was detected once. The chain uses TRDV1 and TRDJ1; the match to TRDD3 covers 10 bases. Germline-derived CDR1 and CDR2 are TSWWSYY and QGS. This CDR3 region has 21 residues. Germline trimming cut 0 bases from V and 0 bases from J; bases unmatched to any gene: 16. CDR3 sequence (DNA): TGTGCTCTTGGGGAACTGGGTCACGATTTCCGTACTGGGGGATACACCGATAAACTCATCTTT. Protein product: CALGELGHDFRTGGYTDKLIF.

This clone has only a few counts. The genes are TRDV1 and TRDJ1; 9 bases are shared with TRDD3. V gave up 1 base and J gave up 2 bases; unmatched junction bases: 11. CDR1 and CDR2 from the germline V gene are TSWWSYY and QGS. The CDR3 has 18 residues. CDR3 bases: TGTGCTCTTGGGGAACGCGGACCTACTGGGGGACTTACCGATAAACTCATCTTT. Its protein product is CALGERGPTGGLTDKLIF.

This chain links TRDV1 with TRDJ1; 8 bases are shared with TRDD3. Germline trimming cut 0 bases from V and 0 bases from J; bases unmatched to any gene: 21. CDR1 is TSWWSYY, CDR2 QGS, per germline. The CDR3 length is 22 residues. The CDR3 protein is CALGELPGSRYWGPPYTDKLIF. Written as DNA, the CDR3 is TGTGCTCTTGGGGAACTCCCGGGATCACGGTACTGGGGGCCACCTTACACCGATAAACTCATCTTT.

The chain uses TRDV1 and TRDJ1; weak D call: TRDD3 (5 bases). This CDR3 has 21 amino acids. V lost 3 bases and J 7 bases, leaving 36 bases between the germline ends. Germline V gene lookup returns CDR1 TSWWSYY and CDR2 QGS. The CDR3 DNA reads TGTGCTCTTGGGGACAGGTCCCACGTCGCGTTTAGGGGGCCCCCGGGGGGTAAACTCATCTTT. Its translation is CALGDRSHVAFRGPPGGKLIF.

The J gene is TRDJ1, the V gene TRDV1, with unresolved D. CDR1 and CDR2 from the germline V gene are TSWWSYY and QGS. The V gene lost 0 bases and the J gene lost 2 bases, with 22 bases spanning the gap. The CDR3 runs to 19 residues. CDR3 residues: CALGELALGVTASTDKLIF. For the CDR3, the DNA is TGTGCTCTTGGGGAACTGGCCCTAGGGGTTACTGCTTCGACCGATAAACTCATCTTT.